Below are 20 T cell receptor beta chains sequenced from a single sample in a study of patients and donors after allogeneic stem cell transplantation. MiXCR, applied by TCRdb to the RT-PCR reads, yields one record per CDR3 protein. The repertoire holds 8,300 or so distinct CDR3 sequences, 3% to 4.5% seen once, with roughly 21% in the top ten. Material for sequencing was blood, either unsorted or a sorted T cell fraction (not recorded which). Source of these receptors: a human donor who was either an allogeneic HSCT recipient or a stem cell or donor lymphocyte infusion donor (not recorded which). It is not recorded whose cells these are; they may come from a transplant donor.

This clonotype is medium-sized. The rearrangement links TRBV28 to TRBJ2-7; D might be TRBD2 (7 bases). The CDR3 sequence is 16 residues long. Trimming removed 5 bases at V and 1 base at J, with 18 bases between. In germline, CDR1 is MDHEN, CDR2 SYDVKM. The CDR3 DNA is TGTGCCAGCAGTAGCCGTTTGCGGGGGCTTTCCTACGAGCAGTACTTC. It translates to CASSSRLRGLSYEQYF.

This clonotype was seen repeatedly, ten times or more. CDR3: CASSRGGSGEQFF. The CDR3 coding sequence is TGTGCCAGCAGCAGGGGAGGGTCAGGTGAGCAGTTCTTC. V usage is TRBV14 and J usage is TRBJ2-1; 7 bases agree with TRBD2. V lost 5 bases, J lost 9 bases, and 7 bases stayed unmatched. The CDR3 runs to 13 residues. The germline CDR1 and CDR2 sequences are SGHDN and FVKESK.

In its sample, this clonotype was seen many times. The gene calls are TRBV7-2 and TRBJ1-2; D might be TRBD1 (5 bases). The CDR3 consists of 14 residues. Germline-derived CDR1 and CDR2 are SGHTA and FQGNSA. V lost 6 bases and J lost 7, with 18 bases in between. CDR3 sequence (DNA): TGTGCCAGCAGTTACACCAGGGTTCCGGTTGGCTACACCTTC. Its translation: CASSYTRVPVGYTF.

This clonotype was counted at least ten times. The rearrangement joins TRBV9 to TRBJ2-1; 9 nucleotides agree with TRBD2. V shed 1 base, J shed 7 bases, and the junction held 3 bases outside the gene matches. The germline CDR1 and CDR2 sequences are SGDLS and YYNGEE. The CDR3 is 14 amino acids. CDR3 nucleotides: TGTGCCAGCAGCGTACTAGCGGGAAGGAATGAGCAGTTCTTC. This sequence encodes CASSVLAGRNEQFF.

In this sample, this clonotype is medium-sized. The chain couples TRBV24-1 to TRBJ1-1; maybe TRBD1 (6 bases). This CDR3 region has 13 residues. V was clipped by 4 bases and J by 4 bases, with 9 bases between them. Germline V gives CDR1 KGHDR, CDR2 SFDVKD. The CDR3 region has the DNA TGTGCCACCAGTGACCACAGGGCCACTGAAGCTTTCTTT. This translates into CATSDHRATEAFF.

In its sample, this clonotype was seen many times. V and J are TRBV12-3 or TRBV12-4 and TRBJ2-2; D unresolved. CDR3 size: 12 residues. The V gene lost 8 bases and the J gene lost 6 bases, with 10 bases spanning the gap. CDR3 in amino acids: CASASPPGELFF. The CDR3 DNA sequence: TGTGCCAGCGCCTCACCGCCCGGGGAGCTGTTTTTT.

This clonotype has a count of ten or more. The chain is built from TRBV7-9 and TRBJ1-4; TRBD1 might be the D (5 bases). V shed 6 bases and J shed 1 base, with 12 bases lying between them. From germline, CDR1 is SEHNR and CDR2 FQNEAQ (reference sequence). The CDR3 loop spans 15 amino acids. CDR3 amino acids: CASRPGQGTNEKLFF. CDR3 DNA sequence: TGTGCCAGCAGGCCCGGGCAGGGAACTAATGAAAAACTGTTTTTT.

This clonotype has ten or more counts. J is TRBJ2-2 and V is TRBV24-1; 7 nucleotides match TRBD2. Germline V CDR1 and CDR2: KGHDR, SFDVKD. The CDR3 has 15 residues. Trimming cost V 7 bases and J 3 bases; bases outside gene matches: 7. Here the CDR3 reads CATRGVAGDTGELFF. The DNA of the CDR3 is TGTGCCACCAGAGGGGTGGCGGGAGACACCGGGGAGCTGTTTTTT.

This clonotype was counted many times. This chain links TRBV12-3 or TRBV12-4 with TRBJ2-1; TRBD1 matches 8 bases. V gave up 4 bases and J gave up 1 base; unmatched junction bases: 3. This CDR3 has 15 residues. The CDR3 spells CASSSDRGSYNEQFF. CDR3 coding DNA: TGTGCCAGCAGTTCAGACAGGGGTTCCTACAATGAGCAGTTCTTC.

This clonotype was picked up many times. The chain has TRBV7-6 and TRBJ2-1, with TRBD2 matching over 8 bases. Looked up from germline, CDR1 is SGHVS and CDR2 is FNYEAQ. V dropped 2 bases and J dropped 6; count of bases not matched to a gene: 6. The CDR3 extends over 15 amino acids. The DNA for the CDR3 is TGTGCCAGCAGCTTAAGTAGCGGGATGGGCAATGAGCAGTTCTTC. Its protein product is CASSLSSGMGNEQFF.

This clonotype appeared many times. The V and J genes are TRBV20-1 and TRBJ1-3; 7 bases agree with TRBD1. Looked up from germline, CDR1 is DFQATT and CDR2 is SNEGSKA (reference sequence). V lost 2 bases and J lost 7; bases outside the gene matches: 14. The CDR3 has 16 amino acids. CDR3 region: CSARLPGQSGLNTIYF. For the CDR3, the DNA is TGCAGTGCTAGATTGCCGGGACAGTCTGGTTTGAACACCATATATTTT.

V usage is TRBV5-1 and J usage is TRBJ2-5; D is perhaps TRBD1 or TRBD2 (5 bases each). V lost 4 bases and J lost 1, with 11 bases in between. This CDR3 has 14 amino acids. Germline values: CDR1 SGHRS, CDR2 YFSETQ. The CDR3 coding sequence is TGCGCCAGCAGCGGGACGAGATCCCAAGAGACCCAGTACTTC. Protein: CASSGTRSQETQYF. Full variable domain (missing parts from reference TRBV5-1 and TRBJ2-5): KAGVTQTPRYLIKTRGQQVTLSCSPISGHRSVSWYQQTPGQGLQFLFEYFSETQRNKGNFPGRFSGRQFSNSRSEMNVSTLELGDSALYLCASSGTRSQETQYFGPGTRLLVL.

This clonotype was detected ten times or more. The rearrangement links TRBV27 to TRBJ2-7; D possibly matches TRBD1 or TRBD2 (7 bases each). V was shortened by 4 bases and J by 11 bases, with 21 bases between the two germline ends. This CDR3 has 14 residues. The germline gives CDR1 MNHEY, CDR2 SMNVEV (reference sequence). CDR3 in amino acids: CASSSMGGAGGEYF. DNA of the CDR3: TGTGCCAGCAGTTCAATGGGCGGAGCAGGGGGGGAGTACTTC.

Judged by abundance, this clonotype is medium-sized (0.01 to 0.1%). The rearrangement joins TRBV2 to TRBJ2-5; D is perhaps TRBD1 or TRBD2 (5 bases each). The CDR3 sequence is 15 residues long. Germline V gene data show CDR1 as SNHLY and CDR2 as FYNNEI. Between the trimmed V and J ends, which lost 6 bases and 1 base, there was a span of 15 bases. This CDR3 is CASRETGTSQETQYF. CDR3 nucleotides: TGTGCCAGCAGAGAAACCGGGACGTCCCAAGAGACCCAGTACTTC.

The table lists this clonotype with a few counts. The chain uses TRBV9 and TRBJ2-1, with 8 bases fitting TRBD2. This CDR3 is 15 amino acids long. Germline CDR1 is SGDLS and CDR2 is YYNGEE. Trimming cost V 0 bases and J 4 bases; bases outside gene matches: 3. CDR3: CASSVDAGGYNEQFF. CDR3 DNA sequence: TGTGCCAGCAGCGTAGATGCGGGAGGTTACAATGAGCAGTTCTTC.

This clonotype was detected ten times or more. This chain uses TRBV29-1 with TRBJ2-7; 7 positions agree with TRBD1. The CDR3 is 15 residues long. V gave up 0 bases and J gave up 2 bases; unmatched junction bases: 7. Germline V gene data show CDR1 as SQVTM and CDR2 as ANQGSEA. CDR3 sequence: CSVEDPRQGPYEQYF. Written as DNA, the CDR3 is TGCAGCGTTGAAGATCCCAGACAGGGCCCCTACGAGCAGTACTTC.

In this sample, this clonotype turned up many times. The CDR3, as DNA: TGCAGTGCTAGCGGGGCGACAGGGTTACCCTCCTACGAGCAGTACTTC. This encodes CSASGATGLPSYEQYF. The chain joins TRBV20-1 to TRBJ2-7; 7 bases agree with TRBD1. This CDR3 is 16 amino acids long. The germline V gene has CDR1 DFQATT and CDR2 SNEGSKA (reference sequence). V shed 3 bases and J 0 bases; nucleotides not matched to a gene: 11.

This clonotype was detected ten times or more. The chain uses TRBV11-3 and TRBJ1-1; D not resolved. CDR3 size: 15 residues. V was clipped by 2 bases and J by 0 bases, with 10 bases between them. The germline CDR1 and CDR2 sequences are SGHNT and YENEEA. The CDR3 DNA sequence: TGTGCCAGCAGCTTAACCGGTGCCATGAACACTGAAGCTTTCTTT. Its protein is CASSLTGAMNTEAFF.

This clonotype was detected many times. The V and J genes are TRBV7-2 and TRBJ2-1, with 11 bases fitting TRBD2. This CDR3 region has 15 residues. V lost 0 bases, J lost 7 bases, and 2 bases stayed unmatched. The V gene's germline CDR1 is SGHTA and CDR2 FQGNSA. This chain's CDR3 is CASSLASGRENEQFF. In DNA form, the CDR3 reads TGTGCCAGCAGCTTAGCTAGCGGGAGGGAAAATGAGCAGTTCTTC.

This clonotype was counted many times. The rearrangement uses TRBV3-2 and TRBJ2-1; TRBD2, the table's D call, was not compared with the DNA. TRBV3-2 counts as a pseudogene. There are 13 residues in the CDR3. Written as DNA, the CDR3 is TGTGCCAGCAGCCAAGAGGTACTAGCGGGGCAACCCTTC. It encodes CASSQEVLAGQPF.